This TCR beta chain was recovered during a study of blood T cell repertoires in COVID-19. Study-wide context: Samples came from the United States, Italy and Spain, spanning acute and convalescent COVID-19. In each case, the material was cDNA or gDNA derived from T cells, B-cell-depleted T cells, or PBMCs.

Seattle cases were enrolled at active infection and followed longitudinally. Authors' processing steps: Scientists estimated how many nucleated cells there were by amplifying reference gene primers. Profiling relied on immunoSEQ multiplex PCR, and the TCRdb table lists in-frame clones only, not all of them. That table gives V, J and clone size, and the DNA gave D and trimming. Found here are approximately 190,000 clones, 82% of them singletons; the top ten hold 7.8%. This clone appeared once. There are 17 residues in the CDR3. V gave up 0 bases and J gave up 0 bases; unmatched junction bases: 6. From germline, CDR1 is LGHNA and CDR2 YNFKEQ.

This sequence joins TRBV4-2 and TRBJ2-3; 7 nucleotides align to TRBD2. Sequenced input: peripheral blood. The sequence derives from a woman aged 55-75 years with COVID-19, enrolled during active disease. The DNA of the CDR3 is TGTGCCAGCAGCCAAGATTCCAGCGGGGTTAGCACAGATACGCAGTATTTT. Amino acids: CASSQDSSGVSTDTQYF.